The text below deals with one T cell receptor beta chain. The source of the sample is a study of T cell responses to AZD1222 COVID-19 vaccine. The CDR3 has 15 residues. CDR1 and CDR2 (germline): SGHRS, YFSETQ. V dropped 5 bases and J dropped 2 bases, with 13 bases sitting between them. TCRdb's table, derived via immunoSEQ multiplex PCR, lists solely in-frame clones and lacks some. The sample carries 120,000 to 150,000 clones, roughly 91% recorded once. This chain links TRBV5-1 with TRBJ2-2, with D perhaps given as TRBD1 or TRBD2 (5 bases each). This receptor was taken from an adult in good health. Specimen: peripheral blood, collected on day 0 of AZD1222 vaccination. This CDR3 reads CASRRGDSNTGELFF. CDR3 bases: TGCGCCAGCAGACGGGGAGACAGCAACACCGGGGAGCTGTTTTTT.